The 25 T cell receptor beta chains reported below all come from one sample, sequenced in a study of CD8 T cells in ankylosing spondylitis. MiXCR was run by TCRdb on the 5' RACE reads, yielding one entry per CDR3 protein. The sample includes some 92,000 distinct CDR3 sequences, 27% of them seen just once. Input material: blood, either unsorted or a sorted T cell fraction (not recorded which). The source of these receptors is a male donor with ankylosing spondylitis or in good health (not recorded which).

The V call is TRBV12-3 or TRBV12-4, the J call TRBJ1-2; D is possibly TRBD1 (5 bases). V was shortened by 2 bases and J by 8 bases, with 6 bases between the two germline ends. The CDR3 runs to 11 residues. The CDR3 here is CASSLTGGYTF. DNA of the CDR3: TGTGCCAGCAGTTTAACAGGCGGCTACACCTTC.

As for this clonotype: This sequence may be a read error, since a much larger clone differs from it by one base. The chain has TRBV20-1 and TRBJ2-1; D possibly corresponds to TRBD1 (6 bases). The V and J ends lost 5 bases and 13 bases respectively, with 27 bases between them. CDR3 length equals 15 residues. CDR1 DFQATT and CDR2 SNEGSKA come from the germline V gene (reference sequence). Written as DNA, the CDR3 is TGCAGTGCTGAAGGGGCCAGGGCTAAGGGGGAGACCCAGTTCTTC. Amino acids: CSAEGARAKGETQFF.

V is TRBV19 and J is TRBJ1-4; the D gene is possibly TRBD1 (6 bases). Germline assignment: CDR1 LNHDA and CDR2 SQIVND (reference sequence). The CDR3 has 15 residues. The germline V and J ends were trimmed by 6 bases and 8 bases, with 19 bases remaining between them. This chain's CDR3 is CASSPATGLKEKLFF. CDR3 bases: TGTGCCAGTAGCCCCGCGACAGGTCTGAAAGAAAAACTGTTTTTT.

This clonotype showed up many times. A read error may produce the germline difference seen at one junction end. The chain links TRBV20-1 to TRBJ1-6; D gene ambiguous. CDR3 size: 13 residues. Germline V gives CDR1 DFQATT, CDR2 SNEGSKA (reference sequence). The CDR3 DNA reads as TGCAGTGCTAGATTCTCCGATAATTCACCCCTCCACTTT. Protein: CSARFSDNSPLHF.

The chain links TRBV11-2 to TRBJ2-2, with D unresolved. Germline V gives CDR1 SGHAT, CDR2 FQNNGV. The CDR3 length is 13 residues. The V gene lost 5 bases and the J gene lost 2 bases, with 6 bases spanning the gap. The CDR3 protein is CASSPTNTGELFF. The CDR3 nucleotides read TGTGCCAGCAGCCCCACCAACACCGGGGAGCTGTTTTTT.

Only a few counts were recorded for this clonotype. The J gene is TRBJ1-1, the V gene TRBV20-1, with TRBD1 matching 8 bases. Germline loops: CDR1 DFQATT, CDR2 SNEGSKA (reference sequence). V trimming: 3 bases; J trimming: 3 bases; junction bases outside the gene matches: 9. CDR3 length: 15 residues. This CDR3 reads CSARLTGAIDTEAFF. CDR3 DNA: TGCAGTGCTAGGCTGACAGGGGCAATCGACACTGAAGCTTTCTTT.

The rearrangement links TRBV19 to TRBJ2-2; D remains unclear. The CDR3 runs 15 residues. V was shortened by 7 bases and J by 0 bases, with 12 bases between the two germline ends. Germline V CDR1 and CDR2: LNHDA, SQIVND (reference sequence). CDR3 DNA sequence: TGTGCCAGTACAAAAAGGGCAGCGAACACCGGGGAGCTGTTTTTT. Residues: CASTKRAANTGELFF.

There are a few counts of this clonotype. The chain combines TRBV6-1 with TRBJ2-7; D perhaps matches TRBD2 (5 bases). From germline, CDR1 is MNHNS and CDR2 SASEGT. The CDR3 has 13 amino acids. The V end lost 9 bases, the J end lost 3 bases, and 15 bases lay between the germline ends. The CDR3 sequence is CASTGVRGYEQYV. Here the CDR3 DNA reads TGTGCCAGTACCGGGGTCAGAGGCTACGAGCAGTACGTC.

The J gene is TRBJ1-1, the V gene TRBV7-2; the match to TRBD1 covers 7 bases. CDR1 and CDR2 (germline): SGHTA, FQGNSA. CDR3 size: 13 residues. The trim removed 2 bases at V and 10 bases at J, leaving 7 bases unmatched. CDR3 DNA: TGTGCCAGCAGCTTAACAGAGACAGGGAGAGCTTTCTTT. The encoded protein is CASSLTETGRAFF.

This clonotype has a handful of counts. This chain connects TRBV12-3 or TRBV12-4 to TRBJ2-1; D is uncertain. CDR3 length: 15 residues. Trimming removed 8 bases at V and 2 bases at J, with 16 bases between. The CDR3 DNA reads as TGTGCCAGCGCTGGTTCGGCGGATACCTACAATGAGCAGTTCTTC. It is translated as CASAGSADTYNEQFF.

The rearrangement uses TRBV11-3 and TRBJ2-1; the D is unclear. This CDR3 contains 11 residues. The germline V gene has CDR1 SGHNT and CDR2 YENEEA. V was clipped by 5 bases and J by 10 bases, with 9 bases between them. The CDR3 coding sequence is TGTGCCAGCAGCACTGGACGGGAGCAGTTCTTC. Its protein is CASSTGREQFF.

The CDR3 region is CSVLGRTDTQYF. DNA for the CDR3: TGCAGCGTTCTAGGAAGGACAGATACGCAGTATTTT. The chain uses TRBV29-1 and TRBJ2-3; unclear D gene. With 5 bases removed from V and 3 bases from J, the gap between germline ends came to 9 bases. The CDR3 has 12 amino acids. Germline values: CDR1 SQVTM, CDR2 ANQGSEA.

This clonotype has a count of ten or more. V and J are TRBV7-2 and TRBJ2-3, with D unresolved. The CDR3 length is 14 residues. CDR1 and CDR2 from the germline V gene are SGHTA and FQGNSA. The V gene lost 2 bases and the J gene lost 4 bases, with 10 bases spanning the gap. In DNA, the CDR3 is TGTGCCAGCAGCTTAATTCTCCGCCCAGATACGCAGTATTTT. This codes for CASSLILRPDTQYF.

This clonotype turned up a few times. The CDR3 is CASRSGLAGKQETQYF. In DNA form, the CDR3 reads TGCGCCAGCAGATCAGGACTAGCGGGAAAACAAGAGACCCAGTACTTC. The rearrangement links TRBV5-1 to TRBJ2-5; 12 nucleotides line up with TRBD2. Germline V gives CDR1 SGHRS, CDR2 YFSETQ. The CDR3 consists of 16 residues. V gave up 5 bases and J gave up 2 bases; unmatched junction bases: 7.

This clonotype was seen repeatedly, ten times or more. The chain joins TRBV9 to TRBJ2-1, with TRBD1 matching over 9 bases. The V segment lost 0 bases and the J segment 3 bases; nucleotides outside the gene matches: 4. The CDR3 extends over 16 amino acids. Germline CDR1 reads SGDLS; CDR2 reads YYNGEE. The CDR3 loop reads CASSVDGDRVYNEQFF. DNA for the CDR3: TGTGCCAGCAGCGTAGATGGGGACAGGGTCTACAATGAGCAGTTCTTC.

The CDR3, as DNA: TGTGCCACGGACAGGACTTGGGATTCACCCCTCCACTTT. It translates to CATDRTWDSPLHF. The gene calls are TRBV6-1 and TRBJ1-6; 7 bases are a match to TRBD1. In germline, CDR1 is MNHNS, CDR2 SASEGT. This CDR3 comprises 13 residues. The V segment lost 10 bases and the J segment 8 bases; nucleotides outside the gene matches: 8.

The chain carries TRBV24-1 and TRBJ1-1, with D unclear. This CDR3 spans 14 amino acids. Germline CDR1 is KGHDR and CDR2 is SFDVKD. Trimming pared 4 bases from V and 1 base from J, leaving 9 bases between. CDR3 DNA: TGTGCCACCAGTGACACCAGAGAGAACACTGAAGCTTTCTTT. Amino acid sequence: CATSDTRENTEAFF.

This clonotype has only a few counts. Here the CDR3 DNA reads TGCGCCAGCAGCCCCGGGGGGGGCTACAATGAGCAGTTCTTC. It codes for CASSPGGGYNEQFF. The chain joins TRBV5-1 to TRBJ2-1; 8 bases are shared with TRBD2. Germline CDR1 reads SGHRS; CDR2 reads YFSETQ. The J segment lost 3 bases and the V segment lost 4 bases, leaving 3 bases of the junction unmatched. The CDR3 totals 14 residues.

This chain joins TRBV7-9 and TRBJ1-5; maybe TRBD1 (6 bases). V was pared by 5 bases and J by 3 bases, with 11 bases between. The germline V gene has CDR1 SEHNR and CDR2 FQNEAQ (reference sequence). The CDR3 is made up of 14 amino acids. The chain's CDR3 is CASSAGQSNQPQHF. The CDR3 DNA reads as TGTGCCAGCAGCGCCGGACAGTCCAATCAGCCCCAGCATTTT.

V and J are TRBV5-1 and TRBJ1-4; TRBD1 matches at 7 bases. The J segment lost 0 bases and the V segment lost 2 bases, leaving 1 base of the junction unmatched. The CDR3 has 15 amino acids. The V gene's germline CDR1 is SGHRS and CDR2 YFSETQ. The CDR3 loop is CASSLTGATNEKLFF. The CDR3 DNA sequence: TGCGCCAGCAGCTTAACAGGGGCAACTAATGAAAAACTGTTTTTT.

The chain employs TRBV20-1 and TRBJ1-2; the D gene is possibly TRBD1 (6 bases). Trimming shortened V by 3 bases and J by 2 bases, and 10 bases separated the two germline ends. This CDR3 region has 13 residues. Germline CDR1 reads DFQATT; CDR2 reads SNEGSKA (reference sequence). The CDR3 sequence: CSARQDRNYGYTF. The CDR3 DNA reads as TGCAGTGCTAGGCAGGACAGAAACTATGGCTACACCTTC.

This clonotype was recorded a few times. The CDR3 spells CASSLEGNTIYF. CDR3 in DNA: TGTGCCAGCAGTTTGGAGGGAAACACCATATATTTT. The chain uses TRBV12-3 or TRBV12-4 and TRBJ1-3, with no clear D. The CDR3 contains 12 residues. Trimming took 3 bases from V and 4 from J, leaving 4 bases between them.

The V call is TRBV2, the J call TRBJ2-1; D might be TRBD1 (6 bases). The CDR3 consists of 14 residues. V shed 6 bases and J shed 2 bases, with 11 bases lying between them. CDR1 and CDR2 (germline): SNHLY, FYNNEI. DNA for the CDR3: TGTGCCAGCAGGGGGGCCGGGGCCTACAATGAGCAGTTCTTC. Protein product: CASRGAGAYNEQFF.

The chain recombines TRBV5-1 with TRBJ1-1, with 8 bases lining up with TRBD1. The CDR3 runs to 15 residues. The trim removed 4 bases at V and 4 bases at J, leaving 9 bases unmatched. Germline V gene data show CDR1 as SGHRS and CDR2 as YFSETQ. CDR3 bases: TGCGCCAGCAGCATCGACACAGGGGGGGCCACTGAAGCTTTCTTT. This translates into CASSIDTGGATEAFF.

V usage is TRBV7-3 and J usage is TRBJ1-2; TRBD1 is a possible D gene (5 bases). With 5 bases removed from V and 4 bases from J, the gap between germline ends came to 20 bases. CDR3 size: 16 residues. Germline V gives CDR1 SGHTA, CDR2 FQGTGA. The CDR3 loop is CASSPQGPEGPYGYTF. The DNA for the CDR3 is TGTGCCAGCAGCCCCCAGGGACCGGAGGGGCCCTATGGCTACACCTTC. Filled out from reference TRBV7-3 and TRBJ1-2, the complete variable domain reads GAGVSQTPSNKVTEKGKYVELRCDPISGHTALYWYRQSLGQGPEFLIYFQGTGAADDSGLPNDRFFAVRPEGSVSTLKIQRTERGDSAVYLCASSPQGPEGPYGYTFGSGTRLTVV.